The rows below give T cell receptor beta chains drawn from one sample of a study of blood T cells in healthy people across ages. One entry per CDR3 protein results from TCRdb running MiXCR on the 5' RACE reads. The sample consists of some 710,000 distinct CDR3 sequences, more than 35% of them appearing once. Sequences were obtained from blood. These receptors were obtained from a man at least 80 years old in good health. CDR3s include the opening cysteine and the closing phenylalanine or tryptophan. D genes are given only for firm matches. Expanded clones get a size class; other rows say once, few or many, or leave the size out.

CSASQLQPGLADTQYF	TGCAGTGCTAGTCAGTTACAGCCGGGATTAGCAGATACGCAGTATTTT	TRBV20-1	TRBJ2-3	NA	NA
CATGRDLENYEQYF	TGTGCCACCGGCAGAGATCTTGAGAACTACGAGCAGTACTTC	TRBV15	TRBJ2-7	NA	NA
CASSYRGAGNNQPQHF	TGTGCCAGCAGTTATCGAGGGGCAGGGAACAATCAGCCCCAGCATTTT	TRBV6-2/TRBV6-3	TRBJ1-5	NA	NA
CASSLNRNEAFF	TGTGCCAGCAGCTTAAACAGAAATGAAGCTTTCTTT	TRBV11-2	TRBJ1-1	NA	NA
CSVDRQGARETQYF	TGCAGCGTTGATCGGCAGGGGGCGCGAGAGACCCAGTACTTC	TRBV29-1	TRBJ2-5	TRBD1	NA
CASSPDKGTDTQYF	TGTGCCAGCAGTCCCGATAAAGGCACAGATACGCAGTATTTT	TRBV27	TRBJ2-3	NA	NA
CASSQVWSGAGEQYF	TGCGCCAGTAGCCAAGTATGGTCAGGGGCGGGTGAGCAGTACTTC	TRBV4-1	TRBJ2-7	NA	NA
CASSPQGWFRDEQFF	TGTGCCAGCAGCCCACAGGGGTGGTTTCGGGATGAGCAGTTCTTC	TRBV3-1	TRBJ2-1	TRBD1	NA
CATSSGRAADTQYF	TGTGCCACCAGTAGCGGGAGGGCCGCAGATACGCAGTATTTT	TRBV2	TRBJ2-3	TRBD2	NA
CASSLDGRGEKLFF	TGCGCCAGCAGCTTGGACGGGAGGGGTGAAAAACTGTTTTTT	TRBV5-1	TRBJ1-4	NA	few
CASSTDSAGTQYF	TGTGCTAGCAGCACTGACTCGGCGGGGACCCAGTACTTC	TRBV7-7	TRBJ2-5	NA	NA
CASSLDGRGSGANVLTF	TGTGCCAGCAGCTTGGACGGCAGGGGATCCGGGGCCAACGTCCTGACTTTC	TRBV5-6	TRBJ2-6	NA	few
CASSYNSGSHETQYF	TGTGCCAGCAGCTATAATAGCGGGAGTCATGAGACCCAGTACTTC	TRBV5-6	TRBJ2-5	TRBD2	NA
CASSLQGNAETQYF	TGTGCCAGCAGCTTACAGGGGAACGCAGAGACCCAGTACTTC	TRBV7-2	TRBJ2-5	NA	NA
CSAIGGAEGSGNQPQHF	TGCAGTGCTATTGGTGGGGCGGAGGGGTCGGGCAATCAGCCCCAGCATTTT	TRBV20-1	TRBJ1-5	NA	NA
CSVDRTDYGYTF	TGCAGCGTTGACAGGACAGACTATGGCTACACCTTC	TRBV29-1	TRBJ1-2	NA	few
CASRRGGESFNEKLFF	TGCGCCAGCAGACGCGGAGGGGAAAGCTTTAATGAAAAACTGTTTTTT	TRBV5-1	TRBJ1-4	NA	few
CASSLERTSGSVNEQYF	TGTGCCAGCAGCTTAGAAAGGACTAGCGGGAGTGTCAACGAGCAGTACTTC	TRBV7-8	TRBJ2-7	TRBD2	few
CSVEGVGQLQHF	TGCAGCGTTGAGGGAGTCGGGCAGCTCCAGCATTTT	TRBV29-1	TRBJ1-5	NA	NA
CASSLSLASNEQFF	TGTGCCAGCAGTTTATCACTAGCGTCGAATGAGCAGTTCTTC	TRBV27	TRBJ2-1	TRBD2	few
CASSDGSSSYEQYF	TGTGCCAGCAGTGACGGCAGTAGCTCCTACGAGCAGTACTTC	TRBV2	TRBJ2-7	NA	NA
CASSDRVENTIYF	TGTGCCAGCAGCGATAGGGTCGAAAACACCATATATTTT	TRBV7-2	TRBJ1-3	NA	NA
CASSLAQGTRGDKQFF	TGTGCCAGCAGCTTAGCGCAAGGGACTAGAGGGGATAAGCAGTTCTTC	TRBV7-2	TRBJ2-1	TRBD2	NA
CASSFLGQSVETQYF	TGTGCCAGCAGTTTCCTCGGACAATCCGTCGAGACCCAGTACTTC	TRBV12-3/TRBV12-4	TRBJ2-5	NA	few
CSARIGQIATNEKLFF	TGCAGTGCTAGAATCGGACAGATTGCAACTAATGAAAAACTGTTTTTT	TRBV20-1	TRBJ1-4	NA	few
CASSRSGTSAYNEQFF	TGTGCCAGCAGTCGCTCGGGGACTAGCGCCTACAATGAGCAGTTCTTC	TRBV12-3/TRBV12-4	TRBJ2-1	TRBD2	many
CASSQDGSIGSEQYF	TGCGCCAGCAGCCAAGACGGGTCGATTGGTTCCGAGCAGTACTTC	TRBV5-1	TRBJ2-7	NA	few
CASSQVRASGNHEQYF	TGTGCCAGCAGCCAAGTGCGGGCTAGCGGGAACCACGAGCAGTACTTC	TRBV4-2	TRBJ2-7	TRBD2	NA
CASKLWGSSYNEQFF	TGTGCCAGCAAACTCTGGGGTTCCTCCTACAATGAGCAGTTCTTC	TRBV12-3/TRBV12-4	TRBJ2-1	NA	NA
CSVRDRNTIYF	TGCAGCGTTCGGGACCGAAACACCATATATTTT	TRBV29-1	TRBJ1-3	NA	NA
CSVEPTGTKNIQYF	TGCAGCGTTGAACCGACAGGGACTAAAAACATTCAGTACTTC	TRBV29-1	TRBJ2-4	NA	NA
CASSRQNTGELFF	TGTGCCAGCAGCCGCCAGAACACCGGGGAGCTGTTTTTT	TRBV7-3	TRBJ2-2	NA	NA
CSARRTGSIGLDSYEQYF	TGCAGTGCTAGAAGGACAGGGTCAATAGGACTTGACTCCTACGAGCAGTACTTC	TRBV20-1	TRBJ2-7	TRBD1	NA
CATGGDGYTF	TGTGCCACGGGAGGAGATGGCTACACCTTC	TRBV10-3	TRBJ1-2	NA	NA
CASSFPGANEQFF	TGCGCCAGCAGCTTCCCTGGTGCAAATGAGCAGTTCTTC	TRBV5-1	TRBJ2-1	NA	many
CSARIGTGGRDTQYF	TGCAGTGCTAGGATCGGGACAGGGGGCAGAGATACGCAGTATTTT	TRBV20-1	TRBJ2-3	TRBD1	few
CAISEPPAGTVSNQPQHF	TGTGCCATCAGTGAGCCGCCAGCCGGGACAGTGAGCAATCAGCCCCAGCATTTT	TRBV10-3	TRBJ1-5	TRBD1	NA
CSAPLDGYNSPLHF	TGCAGTGCTCCGCTAGACGGTTATAATTCACCCCTCCACTTT	TRBV20-1	TRBJ1-6	NA	few
CASNRANFGQYF	TGTGCCAGCAATCGAGCAAATTTCGGGCAGTACTTC	TRBV2	TRBJ2-7	NA	few
CSVQANTGELFF	TGCAGCGTCCAAGCGAACACCGGGGAGCTGTTTTTT	TRBV29-1	TRBJ2-2	NA	NA
CASSPSQGLGETQYF	TGTGCCAGCAGCCCGAGCCAAGGCCTGGGAGAGACCCAGTACTTC	TRBV9	TRBJ2-5	NA	few
CASSLGGNWAAYKQFF	TGCGCCAGCAGCTTGGGGGGGAACTGGGCCGCCTATAAGCAGTTCTTC	TRBV5-1	TRBJ2-1	NA	NA
CASSSMTSAYSYEQYF	TGTGCCAGCAGCTCAATGACTAGCGCGTATTCCTACGAGCAGTACTTC	TRBV7-9	TRBJ2-7	TRBD2	NA
CSAGTGYEQYF	TGCAGCGCGGGAACAGGGTACGAGCAGTACTTC	TRBV20-1	TRBJ2-7	NA	many
CASSLTGSADAQYF	TGTGCCAGCAGTTTGACAGGGAGCGCAGATGCGCAGTATTTT	TRBV12-3/TRBV12-4	TRBJ2-3	TRBD1	NA
CASSQDKRVGYGYTF	TGTGCCAGCAGCCAAGATAAGAGGGTTGGGTATGGCTACACCTTC	TRBV3-1	TRBJ1-2	NA	NA
CASSQGPRGHQETQYF	TGCGCCAGCAGCCAGGGCCCCAGGGGGCACCAAGAGACCCAGTACTTC	TRBV4-1	TRBJ2-5	TRBD1	NA
CASSTGQPYEQYF	TGTGCCAGCAGCACCGGACAGCCCTACGAGCAGTACTTC	TRBV7-2	TRBJ2-7	NA	few
CSASASGYEQYF	TGCAGTGCTAGCGCTAGCGGGTACGAGCAGTACTTC	TRBV20-1	TRBJ2-7	TRBD2	few
CASSFGGTSSYNEQFF	TGTGCCAGCAGTTTTGGCGGGACGAGCTCCTACAATGAGCAGTTCTTC	TRBV27	TRBJ2-1	NA	NA
CASSPPLRDINEKLFF	TGTGCCAGCTCACCTCCACTAAGGGACATAAATGAAAAACTGTTTTTT	TRBV18	TRBJ1-4	NA	few
CATSDFGQGGDYGYTF	TGTGCCACCAGTGACTTTGGACAGGGAGGAGACTATGGCTACACCTTC	TRBV24-1	TRBJ1-2	TRBD1	NA
CASSFSVGNEQFF	TGTGCCAGCAGTTTTTCGGTGGGCAATGAGCAGTTCTTC	TRBV28	TRBJ2-1	NA	many
CASNLAGLPSTGELFF	TGTGCCAGCAATCTAGCGGGACTACCCTCCACCGGGGAGCTGTTTTTT	TRBV2	TRBJ2-2	TRBD2	NA